Described below is a single T cell receptor (beta chain) sequence and its context. What antigen it recognizes has not been identified. No much larger clone is present one base from it, and per-base qualities are unavailable. These data are taken from a study of blood T cells in healthy people across ages (dated by TCRdb to between 2015 and 2016). In terms of the full investigation: In model experiments, roughly one uniquely barcoded TCR beta cDNA molecule per two T cells was captured by template switching. The donors were divided into four age groups: young (average around 16 years), middle-aged (approximately 41), aged (around 59) and long-lived (roughly 82). For two donors (one aged 18 to 30 and one aged 80 or older), the study analyzed two additional independent replicas of 1 million unique cDNA reads from the same blood draw. To avoid experimental bias, donors of different ages were distributed randomly across sequencing lanes. Using deep sequencing normalized with unique cDNA molecular identifiers, the study measured how TCR beta repertoire diversity changes with age. Broad study findings and their caveats: Compared with the aged group, the long-lived group had more naive CD4+ T cells, fewer expanded clones and increased TCR diversity, a pattern suggesting age selection. As age increased, observed TCR beta diversity per million T cells dropped in a roughly linear way, and a significant reduction was already evident by age 40. Estimates of total diversity from one million sequenced T cells were regarded as lower bounds and underestimates. The percentage of naive T cells measured by flow cytometry correlated strongly with observed TCR beta diversity. Because the CMV infection status of the donors was unknown, age-related changes in expanded clonotypes may potentially have been confounded. Since profiling was done on bulk unsorted PBMCs, naive and antigen-experienced compartments could not be conclusively compared.

Library method: 5' RACE. Reads for this sample came from an Illumina HiSeq 2500. The second PCR ran for about 7 to 11 cycles and used a J-beta primer mix along with a sample-barcoded 5' primer. A unique molecular identifier was introduced onto each TCR beta cDNA molecule by a template-switch 5' adaptor carrying 12 random nucleotides. Each sample yielded at least 2.5 million CDR3-containing paired-end reads. All of the RNA was converted into first-strand cDNA using the Mint cDNA synthesis kit, with a TRBC-specific oligonucleotide serving as the primer. All cDNA was treated with uracil-DNA glycosylase and then went through a first 18-cycle PCR with the universal primers M1SS and BC2_uni_R. The study's processing was this. Normalization of each sample was performed by random selection of 1 million high-quality reads, each carrying a distinct molecular identifier. Instead of being binned into consensus sequences, reads with shared molecular identifiers were discarded. MiTCR, with a Q25 quality threshold and the strictest error-elimination algorithm, was used for CDR3 identification, clonotype clustering and error correction. A nonparametric unseen species model with Euler transformation was used to estimate lower-bound total TCR beta diversity. TCRdb cleaned the public reads at Q25 with fastp, built clones with MiXCR and kept in-frame beta chains. Each CDR3 protein appears once, grouped with its most common genes and DNA. These V and J calls rely on TCRdb rather than the paper's analysis. The sample table shows around 400,000 distinct CDR3 sequences, and 45% to 65% are seen once. The top ten clones comprise around 50% of the sample.

Donors were a few dozen systemically healthy Caucasian individuals from Russia aged roughly 6 to 90 years. Around 9.9 milliliters of peripheral blood were collected from each donor into EDTA-treated Vacutainer tubes. Ficoll-Paque density-gradient centrifugation was used to isolate PBMCs, with at least 7 million per sample. Trizol reagent was used to extract total RNA from the PBMCs, yielding at least 6 micrograms per sample. For every donor, flow cytometry on a PBMC aliquot measured the percentage of naive CD45RAhigh/CD27high T cells. CDR1 and CDR2 are drawn from the germline V gene: ENHRY, SYGVKD. Reading from cysteine to phenylalanine, the CDR3 counts 14 amino acids. CDR3 DNA only is kept here, 42 bases in frame from base 1.

This TCR was recovered from a man aged 55 to 70 in good health. The sample taken for sequencing was blood. This sequence uses TRBV10-3 and TRBJ2-1; 7 junctional bases match TRBD1. The closer fit of TRBJ2-7 to the DNA end suggests the J call may be wrong. The base sequence is TGTGCCATCAGTGTCCAGGGGGAAAGCAATGAGCAGTACTTC. Its amino acids are CAISVQGESNEQYF.